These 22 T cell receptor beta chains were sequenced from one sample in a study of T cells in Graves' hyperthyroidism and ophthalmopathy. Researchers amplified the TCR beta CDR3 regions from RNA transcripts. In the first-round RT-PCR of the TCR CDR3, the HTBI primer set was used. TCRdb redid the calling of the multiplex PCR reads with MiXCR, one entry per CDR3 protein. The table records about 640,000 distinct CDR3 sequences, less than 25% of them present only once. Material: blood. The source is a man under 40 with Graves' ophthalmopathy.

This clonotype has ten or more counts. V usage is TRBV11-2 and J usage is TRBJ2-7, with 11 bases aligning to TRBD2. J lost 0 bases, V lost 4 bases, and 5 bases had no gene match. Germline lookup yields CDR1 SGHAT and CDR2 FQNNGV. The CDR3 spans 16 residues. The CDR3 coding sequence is TGTGCCAGCAGCTCCGGGACTAGCGGTTACTCCTACGAGCAGTACTTC. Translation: CASSSGTSGYSYEQYF.

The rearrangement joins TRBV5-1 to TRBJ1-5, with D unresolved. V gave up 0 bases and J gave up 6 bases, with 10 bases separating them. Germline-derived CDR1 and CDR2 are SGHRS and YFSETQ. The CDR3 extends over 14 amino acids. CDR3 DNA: TGCGCCAGCAGCTTGGCCGGGCCGGGTCAGCCCCAGCATTTT. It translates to CASSLAGPGQPQHF.

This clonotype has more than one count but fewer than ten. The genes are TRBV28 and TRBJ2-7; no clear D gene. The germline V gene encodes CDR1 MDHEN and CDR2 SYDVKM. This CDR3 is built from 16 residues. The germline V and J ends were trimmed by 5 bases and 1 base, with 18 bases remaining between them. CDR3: CASSDSRSPGSYEQYF. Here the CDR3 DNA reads TGTGCCAGCAGTGATTCGCGCAGCCCGGGTTCCTACGAGCAGTACTTC.

CDR3 protein: CASSIWANEQFF. Written as DNA, the CDR3 is TGTGCCAGTAGTATTTGGGCCAATGAGCAGTTCTTC. The rearrangement uses TRBV19 and TRBJ2-1; D is unresolved. This CDR3 is 12 amino acids long. Deletions cut 3 bases from V and 6 bases from J, with 6 bases between. Germline V gene sequence: CDR1 LNHDA, CDR2 SQIVND (reference sequence).

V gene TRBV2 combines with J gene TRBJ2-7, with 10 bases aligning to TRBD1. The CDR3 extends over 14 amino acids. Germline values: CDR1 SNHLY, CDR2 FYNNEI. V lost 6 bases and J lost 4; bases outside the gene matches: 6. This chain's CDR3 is CASRLTGGKYEQYF. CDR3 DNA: TGTGCCAGCAGATTGACAGGGGGCAAGTACGAGCAGTACTTC.

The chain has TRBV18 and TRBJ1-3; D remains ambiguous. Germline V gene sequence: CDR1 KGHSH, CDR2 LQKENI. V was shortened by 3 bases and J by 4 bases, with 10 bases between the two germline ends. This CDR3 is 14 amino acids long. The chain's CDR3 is CASSPAHQGNTIYF. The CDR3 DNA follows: TGTGCCAGCTCACCGGCGCACCAGGGAAACACCATATATTTT.

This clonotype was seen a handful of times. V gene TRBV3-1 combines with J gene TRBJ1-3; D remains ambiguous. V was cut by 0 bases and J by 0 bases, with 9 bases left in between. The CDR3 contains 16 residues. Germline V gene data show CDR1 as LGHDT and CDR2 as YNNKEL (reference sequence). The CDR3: CASSQELSFSGNTIYF. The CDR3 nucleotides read TGTGCCAGCAGCCAAGAATTAAGTTTCTCTGGAAACACCATATATTTT.

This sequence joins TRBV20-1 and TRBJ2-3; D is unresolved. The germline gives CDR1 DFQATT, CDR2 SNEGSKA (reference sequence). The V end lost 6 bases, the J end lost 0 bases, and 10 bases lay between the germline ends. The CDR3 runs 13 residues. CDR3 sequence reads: CSANKLSTDTQYF. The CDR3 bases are TGCAGTGCCAACAAACTTAGCACAGATACGCAGTATTTT.

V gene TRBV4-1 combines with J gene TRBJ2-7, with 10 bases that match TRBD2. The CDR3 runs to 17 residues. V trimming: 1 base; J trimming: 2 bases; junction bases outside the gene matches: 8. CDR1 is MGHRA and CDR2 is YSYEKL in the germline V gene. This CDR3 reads CASSQVALAGEPYEQYF. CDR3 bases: TGCGCCAGCAGCCAAGTGGCGCTAGCGGGGGAACCCTACGAGCAGTACTTC.

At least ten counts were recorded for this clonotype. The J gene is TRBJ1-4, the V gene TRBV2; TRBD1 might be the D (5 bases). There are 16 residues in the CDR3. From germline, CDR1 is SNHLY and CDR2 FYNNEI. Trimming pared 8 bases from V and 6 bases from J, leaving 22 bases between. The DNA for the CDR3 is TGTGCCAGCGGATTTCTCCCAGACAGCAAATATGAAAAACTGTTTTTT. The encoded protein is CASGFLPDSKYEKLFF. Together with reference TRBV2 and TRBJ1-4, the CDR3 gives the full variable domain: EPEVTQTPSHQVTQMGQEVILRCVPISNHLYFYWYRQILGQKVEFLVSFYNNEISEKSEIFDDQFSVERPDGSNFTLKIRSTKLEDSAMYFCASGFLPDSKYEKLFFGSGTQLSVL.

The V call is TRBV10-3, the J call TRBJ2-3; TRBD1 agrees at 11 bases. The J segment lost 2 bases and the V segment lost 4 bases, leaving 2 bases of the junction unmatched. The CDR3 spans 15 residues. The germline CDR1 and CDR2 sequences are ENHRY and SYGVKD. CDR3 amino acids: CAISGDRGNTDTQYF. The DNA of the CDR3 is TGTGCCATCAGTGGGGACAGGGGGAACACAGATACGCAGTATTTT.

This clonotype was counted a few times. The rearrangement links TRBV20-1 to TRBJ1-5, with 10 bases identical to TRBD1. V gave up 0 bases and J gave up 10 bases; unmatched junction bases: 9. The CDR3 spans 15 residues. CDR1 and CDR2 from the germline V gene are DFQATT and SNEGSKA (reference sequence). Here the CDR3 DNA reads TGCAGTGCTAGAGATGGGGGACAGGGGAGTCTCCCCCAGCATTTT. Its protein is CSARDGGQGSLPQHF.

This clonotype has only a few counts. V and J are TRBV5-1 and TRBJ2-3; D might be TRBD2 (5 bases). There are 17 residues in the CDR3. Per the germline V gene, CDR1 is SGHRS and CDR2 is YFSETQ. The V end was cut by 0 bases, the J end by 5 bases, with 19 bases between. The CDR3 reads CASSLVGLAEVGDTQYF. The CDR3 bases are TGCGCCAGCAGCTTGGTTGGGCTAGCTGAAGTGGGAGATACGCAGTATTTT.

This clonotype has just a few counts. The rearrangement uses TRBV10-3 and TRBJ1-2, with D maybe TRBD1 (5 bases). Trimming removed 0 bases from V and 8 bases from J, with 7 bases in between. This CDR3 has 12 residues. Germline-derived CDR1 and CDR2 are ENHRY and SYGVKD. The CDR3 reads CAISESRDGYTF. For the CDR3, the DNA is TGTGCCATCAGTGAGTCAAGGGACGGCTACACCTTC.

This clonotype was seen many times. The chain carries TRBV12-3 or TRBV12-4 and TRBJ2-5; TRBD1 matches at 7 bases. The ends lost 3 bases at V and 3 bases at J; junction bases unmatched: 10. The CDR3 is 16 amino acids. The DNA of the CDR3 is TGTGCCAGCAGTTTGGGACAAAAGGACAGGAAAGAGACCCAGTACTTC. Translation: CASSLGQKDRKETQYF.

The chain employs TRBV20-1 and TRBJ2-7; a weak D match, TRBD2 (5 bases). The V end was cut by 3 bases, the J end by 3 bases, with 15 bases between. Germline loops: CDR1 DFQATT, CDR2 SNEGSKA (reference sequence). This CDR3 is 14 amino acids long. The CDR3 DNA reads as TGCAGTGCTAGTCCGAGACTAAGATACTACGAGCAGTACTTC. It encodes CSASPRLRYYEQYF.

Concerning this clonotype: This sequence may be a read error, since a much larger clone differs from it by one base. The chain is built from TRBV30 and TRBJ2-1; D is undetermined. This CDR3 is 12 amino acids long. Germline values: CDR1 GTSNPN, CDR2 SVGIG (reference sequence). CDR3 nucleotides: TGTGTCTGGAGTGTTGTGGGATATGAGCAGTTCTTC. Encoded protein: CVWSVVGYEQFF.

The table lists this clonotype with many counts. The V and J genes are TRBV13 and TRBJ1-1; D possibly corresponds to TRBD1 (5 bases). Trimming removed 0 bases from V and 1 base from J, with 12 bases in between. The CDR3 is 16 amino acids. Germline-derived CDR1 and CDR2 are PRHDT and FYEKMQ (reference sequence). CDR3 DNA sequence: TGTGCCAGCAGCTTAGGCCTTGGGGCAGCGAACACTGAAGCTTTCTTT. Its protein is CASSLGLGAANTEAFF.

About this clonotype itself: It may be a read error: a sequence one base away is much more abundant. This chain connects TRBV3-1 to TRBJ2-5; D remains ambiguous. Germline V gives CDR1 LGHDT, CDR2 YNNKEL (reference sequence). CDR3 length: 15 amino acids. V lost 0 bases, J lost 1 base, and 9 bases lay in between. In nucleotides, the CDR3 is TGTGCCAGCAGCCAAGAGTCGCGGTGCCAAGAGACCCAGTACTTC. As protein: CASSQESRCQETQYF.

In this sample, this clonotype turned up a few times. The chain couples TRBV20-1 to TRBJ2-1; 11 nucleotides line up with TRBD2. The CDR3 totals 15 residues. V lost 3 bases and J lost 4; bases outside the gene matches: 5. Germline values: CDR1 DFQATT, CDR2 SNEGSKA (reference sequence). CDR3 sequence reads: CSARTSGTQYNEQFF. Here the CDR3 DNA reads TGCAGTGCTAGGACTAGCGGGACCCAATACAATGAGCAGTTCTTC.

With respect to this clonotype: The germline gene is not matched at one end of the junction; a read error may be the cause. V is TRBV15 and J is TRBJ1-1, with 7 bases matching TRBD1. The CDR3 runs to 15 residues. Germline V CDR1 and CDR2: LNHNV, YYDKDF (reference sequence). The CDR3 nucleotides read TGTGCCACCAGAGCCAGGGACAGCCTGGGGACTGGAGCTTTCTTT. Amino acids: CATRARDSLGTGAFF.

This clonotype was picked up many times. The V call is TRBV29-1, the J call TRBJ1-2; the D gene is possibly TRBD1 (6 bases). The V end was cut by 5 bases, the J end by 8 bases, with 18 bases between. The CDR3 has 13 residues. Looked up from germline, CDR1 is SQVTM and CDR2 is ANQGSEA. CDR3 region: CSVTSTGRVGYTF. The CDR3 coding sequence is TGCAGCGTTACTTCCACAGGGAGAGTGGGCTACACCTTC.